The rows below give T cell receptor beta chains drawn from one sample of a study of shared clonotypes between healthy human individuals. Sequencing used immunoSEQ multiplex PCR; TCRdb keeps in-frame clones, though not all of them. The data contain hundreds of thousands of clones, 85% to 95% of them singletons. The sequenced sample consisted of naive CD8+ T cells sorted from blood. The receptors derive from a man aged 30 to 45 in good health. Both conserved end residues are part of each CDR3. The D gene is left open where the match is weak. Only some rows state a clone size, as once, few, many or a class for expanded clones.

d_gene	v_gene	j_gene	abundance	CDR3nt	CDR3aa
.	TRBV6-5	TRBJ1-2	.	TGTGCCAGCAGGTTCAGGGGAAACTATGGCTACACCTTC	CASRFRGNYGYTF
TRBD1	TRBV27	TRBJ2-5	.	TGTGCCAGCAGTTCATCGACAGGGGGCCGTAAAGAGACCCAGTACTTC	CASSSSTGGRKETQYF
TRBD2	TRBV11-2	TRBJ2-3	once	TGTGCCAGCAGCTTAGCGGGGGGAATGAGCACAGATACGCAGTATTTT	CASSLAGGMSTDTQYF
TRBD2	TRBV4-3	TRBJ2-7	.	TGCGCCAGCAGCCAAGATAAGACTAGCGGCTACGAGCAGTACTTC	CASSQDKTSGYEQYF
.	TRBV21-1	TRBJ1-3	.	TGTGCCAGCAGCACCCAAAACTATTGGACAGGGGGCCCGGACACCATATATTTT	CASSTQNYWTGGPDTIYF
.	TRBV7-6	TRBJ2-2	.	TGTGCCAGCAGCTTAGATTGGACCGGGGAGCTGTTTTTT	CASSLDWTGELFF
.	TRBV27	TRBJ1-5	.	TGTGCCAGCAGTTTGTGGGAAAATCAGCCCCAGCATTTT	CASSLWENQPQHF
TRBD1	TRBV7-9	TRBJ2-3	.	TGTGCCAGCAGCCCCAGGACAGGGACTAGCACAGATACGCAGTATTTT	CASSPRTGTSTDTQYF
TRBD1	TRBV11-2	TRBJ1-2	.	TGTGCCAGCAGCTCTAGGGACAGGGGGCTCTATGGCTACACCTTC	CASSSRDRGLYGYTF
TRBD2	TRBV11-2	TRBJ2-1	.	TGTGCCAGCAGCTCGACTAGCGGTGGGGAATCTGAGCAGTTCTTC	CASSSTSGGESEQFF
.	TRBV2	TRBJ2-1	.	TGTGCCAGCACCGCACTAGTGAATGAGCAGTTCTTC	CASTALVNEQFF